This TCR beta chain came from a study of T cell responses to AZD1222 COVID-19 vaccine (dated by TCRdb to about 2021). Regarding the research as a whole: AZD1222 recipients with second doses at about 4 weeks or about 12 weeks were pooled, because spike-specific TCR depth and breadth did not differ between schedules. A total of 230 to 250 trial participants underwent TCR sequencing, of whom roughly 210 had received two doses of AZD1222 and 26 had received two doses of the MenACWY control vaccine. Trial participants were enrolled by age into subgroups of 18-55, 56-69 and 70-plus years, and about 150, 27 and 61 TCR-sequenced participants, respectively, were included in these subgroups. The research as a whole found: The whole spike protein was spanned by vaccine-associated CD4 TCRs, and dominant responses were seen in regions 160-218 and 743-854. In the small 56-69-year group, the increase in depth fell short of significance, most likely because of low power. Conclusions about previously exposed vaccinees were limited because only a handful of AZD1222 recipients were SARS-CoV-2 seropositive at baseline. After two AZD1222 doses, both the breadth and the depth of spike-specific TCRs were significantly higher than at day 0 and than in MenACWY recipients. Most participants were white British and females outnumbered males, and the authors suggested that clonal diversity may have been underestimated. Nearly half of unique spike-specific TCRs reportedly recognized epitopes outside regions mutated in the B.1.351 and B.1.1.7 variants. Because no day 14 peak-response samples were available, repertoires were characterized only after the peak T cell response.

What this sample's time point label stands for: baseline before first vaccination. Samples from vaccinated people were obtained from the UK trials COV001 and COV002, which included a single-blind randomized controlled phase 2/3 trial of AZD1222 (ChAdOx1 nCoV-19) in healthy adults. For TCRbeta chain sequencing, PBMC samples from trial participants were taken at day 0 and at day 28 after the second dose. Of note for this clone: Its antigen is unknown. Base quality data are lacking; no much larger clone is found one base away.

The germline V gene specifies SGHRS as CDR1 and YFSETQ as CDR2. Inclusive of the bounding cysteine and phenylalanine, the CDR3 is 17 residues long. The entry retains the CDR3 DNA only, 51 bases that are in frame from base 1. V and J are truncated by 4 bases and 4 bases respectively, leaving an intervening sequence of 23 bases. The CDR3 regions of human TCRbeta chains were subjected to immunosequencing. The study's processing was this. TCRs in the repertoires were compared against a reference library of SARS-CoV-2-specific TCRs that had been generated with the MIRA antigen-specificity platform. Breadth was defined as the fraction of unique TCRs that were SARS-CoV-2-associated. Depth was defined as the fraction of total T cells that were SARS-CoV-2-associated. Using the MIRA data, each spike-specific TCR was assigned both to the spike region to which the TCR was reactive and to a CD4 or CD8 class. Log10-transformed breadth and depth values were compared by one-way ANOVA with Sidak's multiple comparisons tests. TCRdb mirrors the immuneACCESS table, restricted to in-frame sequences. Some clones are absent from its copies; in checked studies, under half trace to an unresolved V gene, and the reason for the others is unknown. That table is the source of V, J and clone size, and D and trimming were worked out from the DNA. This sample is represented by 90,000 to 100,000 clones; approximately 90% of them were singletons. The ten largest clones capture less than 3.5% of the sample.

The chain is made from TRBV5-1 and TRBJ1-1; perhaps TRBD1 is the D gene, with 5 bases matching. This receptor was taken from an adult in good health. The specimen comprised peripheral blood, sampled on day 0 of AZD1222 vaccination. The CDR3 sequence is CASSRGLSGTGGTEAFF. The sequenced DNA is TGCGCCAGCAGCCGAGGGCTTTCAGGGACCGGGGGCACTGAAGCTTTCTTT.